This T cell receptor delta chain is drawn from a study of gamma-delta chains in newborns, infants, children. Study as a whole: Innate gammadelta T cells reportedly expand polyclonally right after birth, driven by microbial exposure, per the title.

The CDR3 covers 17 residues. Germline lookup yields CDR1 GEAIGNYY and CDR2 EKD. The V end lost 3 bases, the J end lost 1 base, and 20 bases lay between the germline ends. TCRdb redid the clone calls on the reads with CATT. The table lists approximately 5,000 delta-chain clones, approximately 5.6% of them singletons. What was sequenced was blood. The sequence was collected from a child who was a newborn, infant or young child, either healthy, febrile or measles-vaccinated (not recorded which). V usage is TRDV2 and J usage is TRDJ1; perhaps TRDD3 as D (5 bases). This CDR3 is CACDAIGIGRSTDKLIF. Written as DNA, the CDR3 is TGTGCCTGTGACGCCATCGGGATTGGGAGGTCCACCGATAAACTCATCTTT.